Shown below are 26 T cell receptor beta chains from a single sample sequenced in a study of shared clonotypes between healthy human individuals (dated by TCRdb to about 2020). The receptor library was made with the immunoSEQ multiplex PCR assay. TCRdb retrieved this table from immuneACCESS and kept in-frame rearrangements only. Not all clones are present; in checked studies, unresolved V genes account for under half, and no reason is known for the remainder. The sample records 1.5 million to 2.5 million clones, around 96% of which are singletons. The ten largest account for around 1.2% of the sample. CD8 naive samples consisted of CD45RO-negative cells that were positively selected for CCR7, yielding a CD45RA+CCR7+ population without TemRA cells. Sample: naive CD8+ T cells sorted from blood. The cell subset or site label, read with the paper, signifies: CD45RA+CCR7+. The receptors come from a man aged 18 to 30 in good health.

The V and J genes are TRBV5-1 and TRBJ1-1; D unclear. The length of the CDR3 is 13 residues. CDR1 is SGHRS, CDR2 YFSETQ, per germline. Trimming removed 1 base at V and 0 bases at J, with 4 bases between. As DNA, the CDR3 is TGCGCCAGCAGCTTGCACATGAACACTGAAGCTTTCTTT. Its protein product is CASSLHMNTEAFF.

The gene calls are TRBV4-1 and TRBJ2-2, with D perhaps being TRBD1 or TRBD2 (5 bases each). Trimming took 1 base from V and 6 from J, leaving 24 bases between them. In germline, CDR1 is MGHRA, CDR2 YSYEKL. The CDR3 has 19 amino acids. CDR3 residues: CASSQASSISGTPAGELFF. CDR3 bases: TGCGCCAGCAGCCAAGCGAGCTCAATTTCCGGGACCCCAGCCGGGGAGCTGTTTTTT.

As for this clone: Its ends do not fully match the called genes, so a read error is possible. Other DNA sequences in the same sample also yield this CDR3. The V call is TRBV27, the J call TRBJ1-1; 10 nucleotides align to TRBD1. The CDR3 contains 15 residues. From germline, CDR1 is MNHEY and CDR2 SMNVEV (reference sequence). As DNA, the CDR3 is TGTGCCAGCAGTACTCTGACAGGGGGCGCTTCTGAAGCCTTCTTT. Translated: CASSTLTGGASEAFF.

The chain links TRBV7-9 to TRBJ1-2; maybe TRBD1 (5 bases). Deletions cut 5 bases from V and 6 bases from J, with 7 bases between. Germline CDR1 reads SEHNR; CDR2 reads FQNEAQ (reference sequence). CDR3 length: 11 amino acids. CDR3 sequence reads: CASSGGDGYTF. In DNA, the CDR3 is TGTGCCAGCAGCGGGGGGGATGGCTACACCTTC.

DNA of the CDR3: TGTGCCAGCAGCTTGGGTTCTGGAACTTTCTTT. Its translation: CASSLGSGTFF. The rearrangement links TRBV11-2 to TRBJ1-1, with D unclear. The CDR3 is made up of 11 amino acids. Per germline, CDR1 SGHAT and CDR2 FQNNGV. The V end was cut by 3 bases, the J end by 12 bases, with 11 bases between.

The rearrangement uses TRBV27 and TRBJ2-7; the D gene is possibly TRBD1 (6 bases). The length of the CDR3 is 15 residues. V lost 2 bases, J lost 3 bases, and 14 bases lay in between. The germline CDR1 and CDR2 sequences are MNHEY and SMNVEV (reference sequence). The CDR3 protein is CASSLGTPQFYEQYF. The CDR3 DNA follows: TGTGCCAGCAGTTTAGGGACACCTCAATTCTACGAGCAGTACTTC.

The sample holds one count of this clone. This chain links TRBV5-8 with TRBJ2-1; 9 bases agree with TRBD2. The CDR3 loop spans 14 amino acids. Germline-derived CDR1 and CDR2 are SGHTS and YDEGEE. V lost 8 bases to trimming and J lost 3 bases; unmatched junction nucleotides: 6. In DNA, the CDR3 is TGTGCCAGACTAGCGGGTTCTTTCTACAATGAGCAGTTCTTC. Translating it yields CARLAGSFYNEQFF.

This chain joins TRBV28 and TRBJ1-5; D might be TRBD1 (5 bases). The CDR3 runs to 14 residues. The germline V gene has CDR1 MDHEN and CDR2 SYDVKM. V dropped 5 bases and J dropped 7 bases, with 15 bases sitting between them. The CDR3 sequence is CASSQPGLRQPQHF. The CDR3 DNA sequence: TGTGCCAGCAGTCAACCGGGACTCAGGCAGCCCCAGCATTTT.

A word on this clone: Other DNA sequences in this specimen translate into the identical CDR3. The V gene is TRBV4-1, the J gene TRBJ2-7; D ambiguous. Trimming removed 0 bases at V and 3 bases at J, with 6 bases between. CDR3 size: 13 residues. Germline CDR1 is MGHRA and CDR2 is YSYEKL. This chain's CDR3 is CASSQDLGYEQYF. In DNA form, the CDR3 reads TGCGCCAGCAGCCAAGATCTCGGCTACGAGCAGTACTTC.

V usage is TRBV27 and J usage is TRBJ2-1; TRBD2 matches 15 bases. Trimming took 6 bases from V and 2 from J; bases not matched to a gene: 8. Germline lookup yields CDR1 MNHEY and CDR2 SMNVEV (reference sequence). The CDR3 extends over 18 amino acids. DNA of the CDR3: TGTGCCAGCAGACACGGACTAGCGGGAGGGCCGGCCTACAATGAGCAGTTCTTC. As protein: CASRHGLAGGPAYNEQFF.

The chain joins TRBV5-4 to TRBJ1-5, with TRBD1 identical over 8 bases. The CDR3 length is 16 residues. The germline V gene has CDR1 SGHNT and CDR2 YYREEE (reference sequence). V trimming: 6 bases; J trimming: 4 bases; junction bases outside the gene matches: 12. The CDR3 DNA follows: TGTGCCAGCACCGTGGACCAGGGGGCAGGGAATCAGCCCCAGCATTTT. This codes for CASTVDQGAGNQPQHF.

For this clone: This sample includes further DNA sequences coding for the same CDR3. V is TRBV6-5 and J is TRBJ1-1; D is undetermined. With 6 bases removed from V and 2 bases from J, the gap between germline ends came to 7 bases. CDR1 and CDR2 (germline): MNHEY, SVGAGI. There are 12 residues in the CDR3. Here the CDR3 reads CASSSDNTEAFF. Written as DNA, the CDR3 is TGTGCCAGCAGCTCCGATAACACTGAAGCTTTCTTT.

The genes are TRBV4-3 and TRBJ1-1; no clear D gene. CDR1 is LGHNA and CDR2 is YSLEER in the germline V gene. This CDR3 has 14 residues. V was pared by 4 bases and J by 2 bases, with 11 bases between. Here the CDR3 reads CASSPRSINTEAFF. The CDR3 DNA is TGCGCCAGCAGCCCCCGGTCCATCAACACTGAAGCTTTCTTT.

The chain recombines TRBV13 with TRBJ2-7; D remains unclear. Trimming took 2 bases from V and 7 from J, leaving 12 bases between them. CDR3 size: 13 residues. Germline assignment: CDR1 PRHDT and CDR2 FYEKMQ (reference sequence). CDR3 sequence: CASSLRSKPEQYF. For the CDR3, the DNA is TGTGCCAGCAGCTTAAGGTCGAAGCCTGAGCAGTACTTC.

J is TRBJ2-2 and V is TRBV29-1; no clear D gene. This CDR3 contains 13 residues. The germline V gene has CDR1 SQVTM and CDR2 ANQGSEA. Deletions cut 2 bases from V and 2 bases from J, with 6 bases between. The CDR3 coding sequence is TGCAGCGTTGAATTCCAAAACACCGGGGAGCTGTTTTTT. This sequence encodes CSVEFQNTGELFF.

A word on this clone: Other DNA sequences in this specimen translate into the identical CDR3. The chain employs TRBV7-9 and TRBJ2-7, with unresolved D. This CDR3 comprises 13 residues. Trimming removed 2 bases from V and 2 bases from J, with 7 bases in between. Germline loops: CDR1 SEHNR, CDR2 FQNEAQ (reference sequence). CDR3 nucleotide sequence: TGTGCCAGCAGCTTATCAGAAGCCTACGAGCAGTACTTC. Its translation is CASSLSEAYEQYF.

The table lists this clone with a count of one. This chain connects TRBV11-1 to TRBJ2-5, with TRBD2 matching over 8 bases. The CDR3 has 15 amino acids. The trim removed 6 bases at V and 1 base at J, leaving 7 bases unmatched. Per the germline V gene, CDR1 is SGHAT and CDR2 is FQDESV (reference sequence). The CDR3 sequence is CASRPLAGLQETQYF. CDR3 bases: TGTGCCAGCAGACCCTTAGCGGGGCTCCAAGAGACCCAGTACTTC.

The chain employs TRBV10-1 and TRBJ2-7; either TRBD1 or TRBD2 may fit D (5 bases each). CDR1 and CDR2 (germline): WNHNN, SYGVQD (reference sequence). Trimming left V 4 bases short and J 2 bases short, with 9 bases between. The CDR3 covers 13 residues. In DNA, the CDR3 is TGCGCCAGCAGTGTAGTGGGGGCCTACGAGCAGTACTTC. The encoded protein is CASSVVGAYEQYF.

This chain uses TRBV11-2 with TRBJ2-3; 8 bases fit TRBD1. The CDR3 has 18 residues. Germline V lookup: CDR1 SGHAT, CDR2 FQNNGV. J lost 0 bases, V lost 5 bases, and 13 bases had no gene match. CDR3 nucleotide sequence: TGTGCCAGCAGCCGAAACGGACAGGGCGCGTCTAGCACAGATACGCAGTATTTT. It is translated as CASSRNGQGASSTDTQYF.

The V call is TRBV7-9, the J call TRBJ2-1; TRBD2 aligns across 8 bases. Looked up from germline, CDR1 is SEHNR and CDR2 is FQNEAQ (reference sequence). CDR3 length equals 18 residues. V was pared by 2 bases and J by 0 bases, with 9 bases of the junction left unmatched. The CDR3 region is CASSLRAGEGSSYNEQFF. For the CDR3, the DNA is TGTGCCAGCAGCTTACGAGCGGGGGAGGGGAGCTCCTACAATGAGCAGTTCTTC.

On this clone: The same CDR3 also results from other DNA sequences found in this sample. The chain joins TRBV27 to TRBJ2-7; the D is unclear. CDR1 and CDR2 (germline): MNHEY, SMNVEV (reference sequence). This CDR3 spans 13 amino acids. Trimming cost V 5 bases and J 0 bases, with 8 bases left between them. The CDR3 DNA sequence: TGTGCCAGCAGTCCTGGAGTCTCCTACGAGCAGTACTTC. This translates into CASSPGVSYEQYF.

Notes on this clone: This sample also contains other DNA sequences that code for the same CDR3. The V gene is TRBV6-1, the J gene TRBJ1-5; the D is unclear. This CDR3 has 12 residues. CDR1 MNHNS and CDR2 SASEGT come from the germline V gene. The V and J ends lost 1 base and 7 bases respectively, with 5 bases between them. CDR3 protein: CASSEGGQPQHF. The CDR3 DNA reads as TGTGCCAGCAGTGAAGGTGGGCAGCCCCAGCATTTT.

J is TRBJ2-3 and V is TRBV10-2, with unresolved D. The V end lost 7 bases, the J end lost 4 bases, and 12 bases lay between the germline ends. Germline CDR1 and CDR2: WSHSY and SAAADI. The CDR3 runs to 13 residues. CDR3 region: CASTGSLADTQYF. CDR3 sequence (DNA): TGCGCCAGCACCGGTTCTTTGGCAGATACGCAGTATTTT.

This clone has only one observation. The chain recombines TRBV5-5 with TRBJ1-3; D gene unclear. The germline V gene has CDR1 SGHKS and CDR2 YYEKEE (reference sequence). V lost 1 base to trimming and J lost 2 bases, with 4 bases between them. The CDR3 is 13 residues long. CDR3 sequence: CASSLTPGNTIYF. The CDR3 DNA sequence: TGTGCCAGCAGCTTGACCCCTGGAAACACCATATATTTT. Variable domain in full (rest from reference TRBV5-5 and TRBJ1-3): DAGVTQSPTHLIKTRGQQVTLRCSPISGHKSVSWYQQVLGQGPQFIFQYYEKEERGRGNFPDRFSARQFPNYSSELNVNALLLGDSALYLCASSLTPGNTIYFGEGSWLTVV.

J is TRBJ2-7 and V is TRBV4-1; D possibly corresponds to TRBD2 (5 bases). CDR1 and CDR2 from the germline V gene are MGHRA and YSYEKL. The CDR3 runs 15 residues. V was trimmed by 3 bases and J by 2 bases, leaving 14 bases between them. CDR3 region: CASSQRTGVAYEQYF. For the CDR3, the DNA is TGCGCCAGCAGCCAGAGGACTGGAGTGGCCTACGAGCAGTACTTC.

The chain employs TRBV12-5 and TRBJ2-7; D perhaps matches TRBD1 (6 bases). Germline CDR1 LGHNT, CDR2 FRNRAP. V was pared by 5 bases and J by 5 bases, with 16 bases between. The CDR3 is 14 amino acids. Here the CDR3 DNA reads TGTGCTAGTGGTGATATTGGGGGCGTCAACGAGCAGTACTTC. It yields the protein CASGDIGGVNEQYF. Supplemented by reference TRBV12-5 and TRBJ2-7, the full variable domain reads DARVTQTPRHKVTEMGQEVTMRCQPILGHNTVFWYRQTMMQGLELLAYFRNRAPLDDSGMPKDRFSAEMPDATLATLKIQPSEPRDSAVYFCASGDIGGVNEQYFGPGTRLTVT.